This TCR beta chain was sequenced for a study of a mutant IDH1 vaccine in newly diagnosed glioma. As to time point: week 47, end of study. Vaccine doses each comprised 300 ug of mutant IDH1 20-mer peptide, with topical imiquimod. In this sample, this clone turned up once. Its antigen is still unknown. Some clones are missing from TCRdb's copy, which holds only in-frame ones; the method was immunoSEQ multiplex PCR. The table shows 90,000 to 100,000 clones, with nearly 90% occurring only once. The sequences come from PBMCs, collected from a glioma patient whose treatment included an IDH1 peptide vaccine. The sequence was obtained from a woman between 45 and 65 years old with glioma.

CDR3 sequence reads: CASSQRGNSPLHF. CDR3 in DNA: TGTGCCAGCAGTCAAAGGGGGAACTCACCCCTCCACTTT. The V call is TRBV2, the J call TRBJ1-6; D possibly corresponds to TRBD1 (6 bases). The CDR3 length is 13 residues. Trimming took off 5 bases at V and 10 bases at J, with 12 bases between the two ends. The V gene's germline CDR1 is SNHLY and CDR2 FYNNEI.